What follows describes a single TCR beta chain. This clonotype was detected once. Its recognized antigen is unknown. No much larger clonotype is one base removed from it; base qualities were not supplied. Resting on one read, the evidence is weak. The data were taken from a study of T cell repertoires in cytomegalovirus infection (dated by TCRdb to the late 2010s). For the study in its entirety: Peptide stimulations targeted recently identified HLA-C-restricted CMV epitopes, whose presentation resists viral immunomodulation, together with well-studied HLA-B-restricted epitopes. Because public TCR beta signatures pointed to carriage of CMV infection together with the matching HLA type, the HLA type of each donor mattered for the analysis. Findings and caveats that apply to the study as a whole: In both this cohort and an independent roughly 330-donor cohort, the cumulative frequency of public TCR beta family members distinguished carriers of CMV infection plus the relevant HLA type. The ex vivo response was dominated by HLA-C-restricted CMV-specific TCR beta clonotypes, and the single most frequent clonotype in two of eight donors was supplied by these HLA-C-restricted clonotypes.

The CDR3 contains 13 residues, cysteine and phenylalanine counted. Of all the DNA, just the CDR3 is kept, 39 bases in frame from base 1. V ends up 7 bases short and J 3 bases short, with an unmatched junction base count of 5. Sequencer: Illumina HiSeq 1500. TCRdb trimmed public reads at Q25 via fastp, called clones via MiXCR and kept in-frame beta chains. When rows share a CDR3 protein, they turn into one entry using the most common DNA and genes. The sample contains roughly 920,000 distinct CDR3 sequences, roughly 30% of them found a single time. The ten biggest clones cover under 15% of the sample. The treatment or condition label corresponds to: in vitro stimulation with specific CMV peptide epitopes to enrich CMV-specific T cells.

The sequenced sample was cultured CD8+ T cells from PBMCs, obtained from culture after CMV antigen stimulation. This TCR derives from a human donor in good health (CMV status not recorded). Some clones in this sample may be carry-over from other donors' samples. This receptor chain uses TRBV12-3 or TRBV12-4 and TRBJ2-5; TRBD2 aligns with 7 central bases. The CDR3 reads as follows: CASTLAWEETQYF. The DNA is as follows: TGTGCCAGCACACTAGCGTGGGAAGAGACCCAGTACTTC.